This TCR beta chain was sequenced for a study of spatial heterogeneity in lung cancer. V lost 2 bases and J lost 1; bases outside the gene matches: 3. The CDR3 is 15 amino acids. Germline-derived CDR1 and CDR2 are LNHNV and YYDKDF (reference sequence). This clonotype was seen a handful of times. Indicated time point: sample taken at primary tumor resection. Researchers sequenced whole RNA taken from tumor, nontumor lung or frozen PBMC without sorting. One entry per CDR3 protein, called by TCRdb with MiXCR from the 5' RACE reads. The table shows around 63,000 distinct CDR3 sequences, with approximately 8% occurring only once.

Material: PBMCs, obtained at surgery. The chain uses TRBV15 and TRBJ1-1; 8 bases map to TRBD1. The sequence came from a female donor with early-stage non-small cell lung cancer. The CDR3 reads CATSRWDRQNTEAFF. In DNA, the CDR3 is TGTGCCACCAGCAGATGGGACAGGCAGAACACTGAAGCTTTCTTT.